The rows below give T cell receptor beta chains drawn from one sample of a study of OX40 agonist ivuxolimab in advanced cancers. Repertoires were generated with immunoSEQ multiplex PCR, while TCRdb's copy carries only in-frame clones and drops some. The sample contains approximately 99,000 clones, 85% to 90% of which appear only once. The starting material was CD4+ or CD8+ T cells sorted from blood, obtained in a trial of the OX40 agonist ivuxolimab. Source of these receptors: an adult with an advanced solid tumor such as melanoma, head and neck, liver or kidney cancer. Both conserved end residues are part of each CDR3. A D gene is named only where the DNA matches it firmly. Size values are once, few and many counts, or a class for expanded clones, and some rows have none.

J,size,D,V,DNA,CDR3
TRBJ1-3,-,-,TRBV7-9,TGTGCCAGCAGCTTCGGAGGGGCTGGAAACACCATATATTTT,CASSFGGAGNTIYF
TRBJ1-2,-,TRBD1,TRBV6-5,TGTGCCAGCAGTTACGTTGGGGACAGTGGACACTATGGCTACACCTTC,CASSYVGDSGHYGYTF
TRBJ2-1,once,-,TRBV7-2,TGTGCCAGCAGCAATTACAATGAGCAGTTCTTC,CASSNYNEQFF
TRBJ1-3,-,TRBD1,TRBV18,TGTGCCAGCTCACCACAGGGGGCCTACTCTGGAAACACCATATATTTT,CASSPQGAYSGNTIYF
TRBJ2-5,-,TRBD2,TRBV5-1,TGCGCCAGCATCTTGAACGGGGGGGACCAAGAGACCCAGTACTTC,CASILNGGDQETQYF
TRBJ2-5,-,-,TRBV6-5,TGTGCCAGCAGTGTTAGTTGGGGAAGCCAAGAGACCCAGTACTTC,CASSVSWGSQETQYF
TRBJ2-5,-,-,TRBV18,TGTGCCAGCTCGGTTCAGGGACGGGAGACCCAGTACTTC,CASSVQGRETQYF
TRBJ2-3,-,-,TRBV7-3,TGTGCCAGCAGCCCCGGTATGACAGATACGCAGTATTTT,CASSPGMTDTQYF
TRBJ2-1,-,TRBD2,TRBV6-4,TGTGCCAGCAGTGACGCGACTAGCGGGCCCAATGAGCAGTTCTTC,CASSDATSGPNEQFF
TRBJ2-7,-,-,TRBV4-1,TGCGCCAGCAGCCAAGAGGGGCAGGTTCCTTACTACGAGCAGTACTTC,CASSQEGQVPYYEQYF
TRBJ1-5,-,TRBD1,TRBV27,TGTGCCAGGTACAGGGGGCAAAGCAATCAGCCCCAGCATTTT,CARYRGQSNQPQHF
TRBJ1-6,-,-,TRBV10-3,TGTGCCATCAGTGAGAGTAATATGGCCCCCTATAATTCACCCCTCCACTTT,CAISESNMAPYNSPLHF
TRBJ1-1,-,-,TRBV19,TGTGCCAGTAGTATTACTGCGAACACTGAAGCTTTCTTT,CASSITANTEAFF
TRBJ2-1,-,-,TRBV5-4,TGTGCCAGCAGCCGACCCGGGACCAACTCCAAAGGCGAGCAGTTCTTC,CASSRPGTNSKGEQFF
TRBJ2-1,once,TRBD2,TRBV2,TGTGCCAGCTGGGGGAGGAGCGGGGGGACGTACAATGAGCAGTTCTTC,CASWGRSGGTYNEQFF
TRBJ2-5,-,TRBD1,TRBV7-9,TGTGCCAGCAGCTTAGGTTGGCGACAGGGTGTATCAGAGACCCAGTACTTC,CASSLGWRQGVSETQYF
TRBJ2-1,once,-,TRBV27,TGTGCCAGCAGTTTAATTCTGGATCTTACCAATGAGCAGTTCTTC,CASSLILDLTNEQFF
TRBJ2-1,-,-,TRBV19,TGTGCCAGTAGTATCCAAGGGGGGGGCCTCAATGAGCAGTTCTTC,CASSIQGGGLNEQFF
TRBJ2-3,-,-,TRBV28,TGTGCCAGCAGTTCCCCCCTCGGGACCACAGATACGCAGTATTTT,CASSSPLGTTDTQYF
TRBJ2-1,-,-,TRBV6-5,TGTGCCAGCAGACCCCATAATACAAATGAGCAGTTCTTC,CASRPHNTNEQFF
TRBJ2-7,-,TRBD2,TRBV7-9,TGTGCCAGCATGGTGGGCCTTAGCGGGGCAGTGTACGAGCAGTACTTC,CASMVGLSGAVYEQYF
TRBJ2-5,-,-,TRBV18,TGTGCCAGCTCTTCGGACTCTCAAGAGACCCAGTACTTC,CASSSDSQETQYF
TRBJ2-3,-,-,TRBV7-8,TGTGCCAGCAGCTCCTCTATCAGCACAGATACGCAGTATTTT,CASSSSISTDTQYF
TRBJ1-1,-,-,TRBV6-6,TGTGCCAGCAGGTCCGGACAGCTCATGAACACTGAAGCTTTCTTT,CASRSGQLMNTEAFF
TRBJ2-1,-,TRBD1,TRBV27,TGTGCCAGCAGTTCCGCATATCGAGGGGGCGAGCAGTTCTTC,CASSSAYRGGEQFF
TRBJ2-3,-,-,TRBV7-2,TGTGCCAGCAGCTTAGGCGTAGGGGGGACAGATACGCAGTATTTT,CASSLGVGGTDTQYF
TRBJ2-1,-,-,TRBV7-3,TGTGCCAGCAGCTTAGGTGGACAAGGGGTGGGTGAGCAGTTCTTC,CASSLGGQGVGEQFF
TRBJ2-5,-,TRBD2,TRBV7-8,TGTGCCAGCAGCGCGACTAGCGGGTGGTGGGAGACCCAGTACTTC,CASSATSGWWETQYF
TRBJ1-5,-,-,TRBV2,TGTGCCAGCAGTGCTTCCCACCTTAGCAATCAGCCCCAGCATTTT,CASSASHLSNQPQHF
TRBJ2-2,once,TRBD2,TRBV27,TGTGCCAGCAGTTTATCGGGGCTAGCGGGAGGTAACACCGGGGAGCTGTTTTTT,CASSLSGLAGGNTGELFF
TRBJ2-1,once,-,TRBV11-1,TGTGCCAGCAGCTTAGCTCAGGGGTCTGAGCAGTTCTTC,CASSLAQGSEQFF
TRBJ2-7,-,TRBD1,TRBV10-3,TGTGCCATCAGGCCGGGACAGAACTACGAGCAGTACTTC,CAIRPGQNYEQYF
TRBJ2-1,-,TRBD2,TRBV7-3,TGTGCCAGCAGCTTAATGGCGGGAGAGTTAGGTGAGCAGTTCTTC,CASSLMAGELGEQFF
TRBJ1-1,-,-,TRBV6-1,TGTGCCAGCAGTCGGGACACCTACACTGAAGCTTTCTTT,CASSRDTYTEAFF
TRBJ1-3,-,-,TRBV30,TGTGCCTGGAGTGTCAGGGAAACAGGAAACACCATATATTTT,CAWSVRETGNTIYF
TRBJ1-1,-,-,TRBV5-6,TGTGCCAGCAGCCGGGACACCTGGACTGAAGCTTTCTTT,CASSRDTWTEAFF
TRBJ1-4,-,-,TRBV11-2,TGTGCCAGCAGCTCCTACTCAAACAGGGTGGGTGGTGAAAAACTGTTTTTT,CASSSYSNRVGGEKLFF
TRBJ2-7,-,TRBD1,TRBV16,TGTGCCAGCAGCCCCCATCCAGGACAGGCCGACTACGAGCAGTACTTC,CASSPHPGQADYEQYF
TRBJ1-2,-,-,TRBV9,TGTGCCAGCAGCGTAGACCGTAACTATGGCTACACCTTC,CASSVDRNYGYTF
TRBJ2-7,-,-,TRBV6-1,TGTGCCAGCAGTGAGGGTAGCTGGATGGGCGAGCAGTACTTC,CASSEGSWMGEQYF
TRBJ2-1,once,-,TRBV7-2,TGTGCCAGCAGCCCGGGACGACCGGACAAACAGTTCTTC,CASSPGRPDKQFF
TRBJ2-1,few,-,TRBV11-3,TGTGCCAGCAGCTACCATACCTTAGCAGATGAGCAGTTCTTC,CASSYHTLADEQFF
TRBJ1-1,-,TRBD1,TRBV2,TGTGCCAGCATCTTTCAGGGGGCGCGGACTGAAGCTTTCTTT,CASIFQGARTEAFF
TRBJ2-2,-,TRBD1,TRBV5-1,TGCGCCAGCAACCTCAGGGGGCGAGGGAACACCGGGGAGCTGTTTTTT,CASNLRGRGNTGELFF
TRBJ2-1,-,-,TRBV5-5,TGTGCCAGCAGCGGTCTGGCTTGGGAGCAGTTCTTC,CASSGLAWEQFF
TRBJ1-6,once,TRBD1,TRBV7-6,TGTGCCAGCAGCCGCCTCCCCGGGACAGGGGAGAGGTCACCCCTCCACTTT,CASSRLPGTGERSPLHF
TRBJ2-2,-,-,TRBV4-2,TGTGCCAGCAGCCGGGGGGACGGGCCCGGGGAGCTGTTTTTT,CASSRGDGPGELFF
TRBJ2-2,-,TRBD1,TRBV30,TGTGCCTGGAGTATTTTGGACCCCTCCAGGGGGCGGACCGGGGAGCTGTTTTTT,CAWSILDPSRGRTGELFF
TRBJ1-6,-,-,TRBV5-1,TGCGCCAGCAGCTTGGGCACGGCCAATTCACCCCTCCACTTT,CASSLGTANSPLHF
TRBJ1-1,-,-,TRBV7-3,TGTGCCAGCAGCTTAAAGGGACCGGCAGGGGCGGTCTTT,CASSLKGPAGAVF
TRBJ1-2,-,-,TRBV7-2,TGTGCCAGCAGCTTAGAGGGGGGCTATGGCTACACCTTC,CASSLEGGYGYTF
TRBJ1-5,-,-,TRBV19,TGTGCCAGTACCCTAACAGGGAACCAGCCCCAGCATTTT,CASTLTGNQPQHF
TRBJ1-6,-,TRBD1,TRBV7-2,TGTGCCAGCAGCCTTTGGACAGGGGGAAGAGGTTCACCCCTCCACTTT,CASSLWTGGRGSPLHF
TRBJ2-2,-,TRBD2,TRBV19,TGTGCCAGTAGTATTGCGGGGGGCAGGAACACCGGGGAGCTGTTTTTT,CASSIAGGRNTGELFF
TRBJ1-1,-,-,TRBV10-3,TGTGCCATCAGTGGGCAGGGCAACACTGAAGCTTTCTTT,CAISGQGNTEAFF
TRBJ2-7,-,-,TRBV6-1,TGTGCCAGCAGTGAGGTAGAGGAGACGTCCTACGAGCAGTACTTC,CASSEVEETSYEQYF
TRBJ2-7,-,TRBD2,TRBV30,TGTGCTCAACTCGGGGGGTTGGAGGAGCAGTACTTC,CAQLGGLEEQYF
TRBJ1-4,-,TRBD1,TRBV9,TGTGCCAGCAGCCCAGACAGGGGGAAGGACAGTGAAAAACTGTTTTTT,CASSPDRGKDSEKLFF
TRBJ2-3,-,TRBD1,TRBV10-3,TGTGCCACTGTGACAGGGGGCACAGATACGCAGTATTTT,CATVTGGTDTQYF
TRBJ2-3,-,-,TRBV11-2,TGTGCCAGCAGCCCTTCGGGGGGCCGGGGCACAGATACGCAGTATTTT,CASSPSGGRGTDTQYF